This TCR beta chain was sequenced for a study of blood T cells in healthy people across ages. Study-level background: Researchers report that template switching captured about one barcoded beta molecule per two T cells.

The CDR3 is 12 amino acids. Germline V gene lookup returns CDR1 DFQATT and CDR2 SNEGSKA (reference sequence). The V gene lost 6 bases and the J gene lost 4 bases, with 13 bases spanning the gap. Together with a sample-barcoded 5' primer, a J-beta primer mix was included in a second PCR lasting about 6 to 12 cycles. From the 5' RACE reads, TCRdb called clonotypes with MiXCR, one entry per CDR3 protein. Of hundreds of thousands of distinct CDR3 sequences listed, roughly 60% are singletons. The sample consisted of blood. J is TRBJ2-7 and V is TRBV20-1, with D possibly TRBD2 on 5 matching bases. This receptor was identified in a man aged 30 to 39 in good health. The CDR3 DNA reads as TGCAGTGCCCCTATGGCGGGTTACGAGCAGTACTTC. Translating it yields CSAPMAGYEQYF.